The 22 T cell receptor beta chains given below trace back to one sample, sequenced in a study of T cells in Graves' hyperthyroidism and ophthalmopathy. Using RNA transcripts as the source, TCR beta CDR3 regions were amplified. First-round RT-PCR targeting the TCR CDR3 was performed with the HTBI primer set. Using its own MiXCR run on the multiplex PCR reads, TCRdb lists one record per CDR3 protein. This sample has approximately 590,000 distinct CDR3 sequences, with just over 45% found just once. Source material: peripheral blood or thyroid tissue (not recorded which). Receptors were obtained from a woman aged 18-29 years with Graves' hyperthyroidism.

This clonotype was seen only a few times. The chain uses TRBV7-9 and TRBJ1-2; D possibly corresponds to TRBD1 (5 bases). Trimming stripped 5 bases from V and 4 bases from J, with 14 bases between. The CDR3 spans 14 residues. CDR1 and CDR2 (germline): SEHNR, FQNEAQ (reference sequence). The chain's CDR3 is CASSLGTGIYGYTF. In DNA, the CDR3 is TGTGCCAGCAGCCTCGGGACGGGAATCTATGGCTACACCTTC.

The chain couples TRBV7-3 to TRBJ1-1; D unresolved. The CDR3 contains 12 residues. The ends were cut back, 3 bases at V and 11 bases at J, with 13 bases in the middle. Germline V gene lookup returns CDR1 SGHTA and CDR2 FQGTGA. In DNA form, the CDR3 reads TGTGCCAGCAGCTTTGGCGGGTTTTTGGCTTTCTTT. Translated, it gives CASSFGGFLAFF.

The rearrangement links TRBV7-9 to TRBJ2-3; 16 positions match TRBD2. Germline CDR1 is SEHNR and CDR2 is FQNEAQ (reference sequence). Germline trimming cut 3 bases from V and 13 bases from J; bases unmatched to any gene: 4. This CDR3 is built from 14 residues. The CDR3 loop is CASSLGLAGGYEYF. Here the CDR3 DNA reads TGTGCCAGCAGCTTGGGACTAGCGGGAGGGTACGAGTATTTT. Based on the CDR3 plus reference TRBV7-9 and TRBJ2-3, the full variable domain is DTGVSQNPRHKITKRGQNVTFRCDPISEHNRLYWYRQTLGQGPEFLTYFQNEAQLEKSRLLSDRFSAERPKGSFSTLEIQRTEQGDSAMYLCASSLGLAGGYEYFGPGTRLTVL.

This clonotype was detected once. A much larger clone sits a single nucleotide away, making a read error possible. The rearrangement links TRBV7-6 to TRBJ1-2; TRBD1 matches 10 bases. Germline CDR1 SGHVS, CDR2 FNYEAQ. The junction had 11 bases not matched to a gene; V was cut back by 5 bases and J by 8 bases. This CDR3 has 15 amino acids. The CDR3 sequence: CASSPPRDRGGGYTF. The CDR3 nucleotides are TGTGCCAGCAGCCCGCCCCGGGACAGGGGAGGGGGCTACACCTTC.

This clonotype turned up a few times. The J gene is TRBJ1-5, the V gene TRBV24-1, with D possibly being TRBD1 (6 bases). There are 15 residues in the CDR3. V was shortened by 11 bases and J by 1 base, with 17 bases between the two germline ends. Germline V gives CDR1 KGHDR, CDR2 SFDVKD. CDR3 amino acids: CASSPEGGSNQPQHF. As DNA, the CDR3 is TGTGCCAGCAGCCCCGAGGGGGGGAGCAATCAGCCCCAGCATTTT.

This clonotype was seen repeatedly, ten times or more. The chain has TRBV7-9 and TRBJ2-7; D is unresolved. The germline V gene has CDR1 SEHNR and CDR2 FQNEAQ (reference sequence). V was shortened by 8 bases and J by 0 bases, with 11 bases between the two germline ends. The CDR3 length is 13 residues. The CDR3 nucleotides are TGTGCCAGCGAAGGCGGAGACTCCTACGAGCAGTACTTC. Translation: CASEGGDSYEQYF.

The CDR3 here is CASDPGGPNTEAFF. The DNA for the CDR3 is TGTGCCAGTGATCCTGGGGGACCGAACACTGAAGCTTTCTTT. The rearrangement links TRBV19 to TRBJ1-1, with D tentatively TRBD1 (5 bases). Between the trimmed V and J ends, which lost 8 bases and 1 base, there was a span of 14 bases. The CDR3 sequence is 14 residues long. The V gene's germline CDR1 is LNHDA and CDR2 SQIVND (reference sequence).

Of note for this clonotype: This sequence may be a read error, since a much larger clone differs from it by one base. The chain has TRBV7-3 and TRBJ1-5, with TRBD1 matching over 7 bases. CDR1 and CDR2 from the germline V gene are SGHTA and FQGTGA. There are 15 residues in the CDR3. Germline trimming cut 5 bases from V and 5 bases from J; bases unmatched to any gene: 9. The CDR3 nucleotides are TGTGCCAGCAGCCCAACGGACAGGACCGATCAGCCCCAGCATTTT. Residues: CASSPTDRTDQPQHF.

This clonotype was seen more than once but under ten times. The chain joins TRBV20-1 to TRBJ1-4; D remains unclear. This CDR3 spans 13 amino acids. CDR1 and CDR2 from the germline V gene are DFQATT and SNEGSKA (reference sequence). V gave up 3 bases and J gave up 2 bases, with 7 bases separating them. CDR3 region: CSARGDTNEKLFF. The CDR3, as DNA: TGCAGTGCTAGGGGCGACACTAATGAAAAACTGTTTTTT.

This clonotype has just a few counts. This chain uses TRBV9 with TRBJ1-1; D uncertain. This CDR3 contains 18 residues. Looked up from germline, CDR1 is SGDLS and CDR2 is YYNGEE. Between the trimmed V and J ends, which lost 4 bases and 0 bases, there was a span of 22 bases. The CDR3, as DNA: TGTGCCAGCAGCCACGCATCCGGAGGGATTGTCATGAACACTGAAGCTTTCTTT. Translating gives CASSHASGGIVMNTEAFF.

The rearrangement links TRBV12-5 to TRBJ2-2, with D possibly called TRBD1 or TRBD2 (5 bases each). CDR3 length equals 14 residues. Germline V gene lookup returns CDR1 LGHNT and CDR2 FRNRAP. The DNA of the CDR3 is TGTGCCAGCAGTTTACGAGGGGTTGGCGGGGAGCTGTTTTTT. Its translation: CASSLRGVGGELFF. Combining the CDR3 with reference TRBV12-5 and TRBJ2-2 gives the whole variable domain DARVTQTPRHKVTEMGQEVTMRCQPILGHNTVFWYRQTMMQGLELLAYFRNRAPLDDSGMPKDRFSAEMPDATLATLKIQPSEPRDSAVYFCASSLRGVGGELFFGEGSRLTVL.

The rearrangement links TRBV14 to TRBJ1-1; D ambiguous. CDR3 length equals 13 residues. V lost 4 bases and J lost 3, with 9 bases in between. CDR1 and CDR2 from the germline V gene are SGHDN and FVKESK. CDR3 sequence (DNA): TGTGCCAGCAGCCCAAATGGGGACACTGAAGCTTTCTTT. Translated: CASSPNGDTEAFF.

In the case of this clonotype: One end of the junction varies from germline; a read error may be responsible. The genes are TRBV29-1 and TRBJ1-2; no clear D gene. CDR3 length equals 14 residues. Germline CDR1 and CDR2: SQVTM and ANQGSEA. The CDR3 region has the DNA TGTGCCTGGAGTACGTACAGCGGTAACTATGGCCACACCTTC. This sequence encodes CAWSTYSGNYGHTF.

The chain employs TRBV4-1 and TRBJ1-5; D gene ambiguous. The CDR3 extends over 13 amino acids. V lost 1 base and J 6 bases, leaving 7 bases between the germline ends. Germline CDR1 reads MGHRA; CDR2 reads YSYEKL. CDR3 coding DNA: TGCGCCAGCAGCCAAGGCCGGGCTCAGCCCCAGCATTTT. This translates into CASSQGRAQPQHF.

The V and J genes are TRBV7-9 and TRBJ2-7; TRBD2 might be the D (6 bases). This CDR3 is built from 14 residues. CDR1 and CDR2 from the germline V gene are SEHNR and FQNEAQ (reference sequence). V was pared by 3 bases and J by 3 bases, with 12 bases between. The CDR3 DNA reads TGTGCCAGCAGCTTGGGGAGGACCGACTACGAGCAGTACTTC. It yields the protein CASSLGRTDYEQYF.

This clonotype was seen many times. V is TRBV2 and J is TRBJ2-7; TRBD2 agrees at 13 bases. Germline V gene data show CDR1 as SNHLY and CDR2 as FYNNEI. The CDR3 is 16 residues long. V shed 5 bases, J shed 3 bases, and the junction held 7 bases outside the gene matches. The CDR3 DNA follows: TGTGCCAGCAGTCCCGGGACTAGCGGGATAATCTACGAGCAGTACTTC. Encoded protein: CASSPGTSGIIYEQYF.

This clonotype has ten or more counts. The J gene is TRBJ1-2, the V gene TRBV7-2; D ambiguous. The germline gives CDR1 SGHTA, CDR2 FQGNSA. With 1 base removed from V and 3 bases from J, the gap between germline ends came to 9 bases. This CDR3 has 14 residues. This CDR3 is CASSLGGNHYGYTF. CDR3 DNA sequence: TGTGCCAGCAGCTTAGGGGGAAACCACTATGGCTACACCTTC. Using reference TRBV7-2 and TRBJ1-2 for the parts outside the CDR3, the full variable domain is GAGVSQSPSNKVTEKGKDVELRCDPISGHTALYWYRQSLGQGLEFLIYFQGNSAPDKSGLPSDRFSAERTGGSVSTLTIQRTQQEDSAVYLCASSLGGNHYGYTFGSGTRLTVV.

This clonotype appeared a few times. The CDR3 bases are TGTGCCAGCAGCCCGGTAGTGGAGAACACTGAAGCTTTCTTT. It codes for CASSPVVENTEAFF. The rearrangement uses TRBV7-9 and TRBJ1-1, with D uncertain. This CDR3 region has 14 residues. V lost 5 bases to trimming and J lost 1 base, with 11 bases between them. Looked up from germline, CDR1 is SEHNR and CDR2 is FQNEAQ (reference sequence).

This clonotype appeared a few times. The chain has TRBV20-1 and TRBJ1-4; possible D gene TRBD1, 5 bases. Trimming stripped 2 bases from V and 8 bases from J, with 12 bases between. The CDR3 has 13 amino acids. Germline CDR1 DFQATT, CDR2 SNEGSKA (reference sequence). In DNA form, the CDR3 reads TGCAGTGCTAGACTAGCGGGGGAGGAAAAACTGTTTTTT. Residues: CSARLAGEEKLFF.

Many counts were recorded for this clonotype. The chain uses TRBV10-3 and TRBJ1-6; the D gene is possibly TRBD1 (6 bases). The germline gives CDR1 ENHRY, CDR2 SYGVKD. V was cut by 0 bases and J by 7 bases, with 16 bases left in between. The CDR3 consists of 17 residues. The chain's CDR3 is CAISESPADRPNSPLHF. CDR3 DNA sequence: TGTGCCATCAGTGAGTCTCCCGCCGACAGGCCCAATTCACCCCTCCACTTT.

In nucleotides, the CDR3 is TGTGCCAGCAGAGAGGGACAGAGGGACACTGAAGCTTTCTTT. It encodes CASREGQRDTEAFF. The chain joins TRBV2 to TRBJ1-1; TRBD1 matches 7 bases. Looked up from germline, CDR1 is SNHLY and CDR2 is FYNNEI. The J segment lost 3 bases and the V segment lost 6 bases, leaving 7 bases of the junction unmatched. The CDR3 loop spans 14 amino acids.

This clonotype was seen only a few times. The chain couples TRBV5-4 to TRBJ1-1; 9 bases fit TRBD1. The ends lost 6 bases at V and 5 bases at J; junction bases unmatched: 8. This CDR3 has 14 amino acids. Germline V lookup: CDR1 SGHNT, CDR2 YYREEE (reference sequence). The chain's CDR3 is CASNWDREGTEAFF. CDR3 DNA sequence: TGTGCCAGCAACTGGGACAGGGAGGGTACTGAAGCTTTCTTT. Supplemented by reference TRBV5-4 and TRBJ1-1, the full variable domain reads ETGVTQSPTHLIKTRGQQVTLRCSSQSGHNTVSWYQQALGQGPQFIFQYYREEENGRGNFPPRFSGLQFPNYSSELNVNALELDDSALYLCASNWDREGTEAFFGQGTRLTVV.